The 27 T cell receptor beta chains in this list originate from one sample, sequenced in a study of blood T cell repertoires in COVID-19. Profiling relied on immunoSEQ multiplex PCR, and the TCRdb table lists in-frame clones only, not all of them. The sample comprises 190,000 or so clones, roughly three quarters of which are singletons, and about 10% rests with the top ten. Source material: peripheral blood. These receptors all come from a woman of 80 years or more with COVID-19, enrolled during active disease.

This clone has only one observation. This sequence joins TRBV12-3 or TRBV12-4 and TRBJ1-1; 9 nucleotides match TRBD1. Unmatched junction bases numbered 3, after V lost 7 bases and J lost 3 bases. This CDR3 comprises 13 residues. CDR3 nucleotide sequence: TGTGCCAGCATGGGACAGGGCGACACTGAAGCTTTCTTT. As protein: CASMGQGDTEAFF.

For this clone: Germline and junction disagree at one end, which may indicate a read error. The V and J genes are TRBV6-5 and TRBJ2-6; no clear D gene. The CDR3 totals 13 residues. From germline, CDR1 is MNHEY and CDR2 SVGAGI. CDR3 amino acids: CASSYSGANVLTF. CDR3 bases: TGTGCCAGCAGCTACTCTGGGGCCAACGTCCTGACTTTC.

The chain recombines TRBV7-9 with TRBJ2-5; D remains ambiguous. Germline V gene sequence: CDR1 SEHNR, CDR2 FQNEAQ (reference sequence). The CDR3 is made up of 12 amino acids. V dropped 5 bases and J dropped 5 bases, with 9 bases sitting between them. The CDR3 sequence is CASSTTGETQYF. The CDR3 nucleotides are TGTGCCAGCAGCACTACTGGGGAGACCCAGTACTTC.

This clone came up once. The gene calls are TRBV6-2 or TRBV6-3 and TRBJ1-1; 8 nucleotides align to TRBD1. With 5 bases clipped from V and 1 base from J, the junction kept 9 bases outside the gene matches. Germline V CDR1 and CDR2: MNHEY, SVGEGT. The CDR3 runs to 16 residues. Here the CDR3 DNA reads TGTGCCAGCAGTCCCGACAGGGGACAGTGGAACACTGAAGCTTTCTTT. Translating it yields CASSPDRGQWNTEAFF.

The genes are TRBV19 and TRBJ2-7; 9 nucleotides agree with TRBD1. Germline V gene data show CDR1 as LNHDA and CDR2 as SQIVND (reference sequence). The CDR3 runs 13 residues. J gave up 7 bases and V 4 bases, and 5 bases lay outside the gene matches. CDR3 nucleotides: TGTGCCAGTAGTAGGGGACAGGGAAGGGAGCAGTACTTC. Encoded protein: CASSRGQGREQYF.

This sequence joins TRBV5-1 and TRBJ2-5; TRBD1 might be the D (5 bases). The CDR3 contains 15 residues. Trimming left V 2 bases short and J 1 base short, with 12 bases between. CDR1 is SGHRS and CDR2 is YFSETQ in the germline V gene. Here the CDR3 DNA reads TGCGCCAGCAGCTTCAACGGACACTCCCAAGAGACCCAGTACTTC. It translates to CASSFNGHSQETQYF.

CDR3 loop: CASSRGLAGLYEQYF. The CDR3 nucleotides are TGTGCCAGCAGCAGGGGACTAGCGGGGCTCTACGAGCAGTACTTC. The chain couples TRBV5-4 to TRBJ2-7, with TRBD2 matching 13 bases. Losses at the gene ends were 4 bases for V and 3 bases for J; bases not matched to a gene: 4. CDR3 length: 15 amino acids. CDR1 and CDR2 (germline): SGHNT, YYREEE (reference sequence). The full variable domain, rest sourced from reference TRBV5-4 and TRBJ2-7, is ETGVTQSPTHLIKTRGQQVTLRCSSQSGHNTVSWYQQALGQGPQFIFQYYREEENGRGNFPPRFSGLQFPNYSSELNVNALELDDSALYLCASSRGLAGLYEQYFGPGTRLTVT.

This sequence joins TRBV6-6 and TRBJ2-1; D is possibly TRBD2 (5 bases). The V end was cut by 3 bases, the J end by 9 bases, with 15 bases between. CDR3 size: 14 residues. Germline V gene lookup returns CDR1 MNHNY and CDR2 SVGAGI (reference sequence). CDR3 loop: CASSYRTSTSEQFF. The CDR3 region has the DNA TGTGCCAGCAGTTATAGGACTTCTACGAGTGAGCAGTTCTTC.

This CDR3 is CASSLWGAPGTVKNIQYF. In nucleotides, the CDR3 is TGTGCCAGCAGTTTATGGGGAGCACCCGGGACAGTCAAAAACATTCAGTACTTC. The V and J genes are TRBV28 and TRBJ2-4; 7 bases match TRBD1. CDR1 is MDHEN, CDR2 SYDVKM, per germline. The trim removed 0 bases at V and 3 bases at J, leaving 11 bases unmatched. This CDR3 is 18 amino acids long. Supplemented by reference TRBV28 and TRBJ2-4, the full variable domain reads DVKVTQSSRYLVKRTGEKVFLECVQDMDHENMFWYRQDPGLGLRLIYFSYDVKMKEKGDIPEGYSVSREKKERFSLILESASTNQTSMYLCASSLWGAPGTVKNIQYFGAGTRLSVL.

The chain carries TRBV5-1 and TRBJ1-1; no clear D gene. CDR3 size: 14 residues. Germline CDR1 reads SGHRS; CDR2 reads YFSETQ. V gave up 3 bases and J gave up 1 base, with 10 bases separating them. For the CDR3, the DNA is TGCGCCAGCAGCTCGACACTTCCGAACACTGAAGCTTTCTTT. Protein product: CASSSTLPNTEAFF.

The V and J genes are TRBV18 and TRBJ2-5, with TRBD1 as a possible D gene (6 bases). Germline-derived CDR1 and CDR2 are KGHSH and LQKENI. The V gene lost 2 bases and the J gene lost 2 bases, with 12 bases spanning the gap. The CDR3 runs 15 residues. Here the CDR3 DNA reads TGTGCCAGCTCACCAAATACAGGGTCTCAAGAGACCCAGTACTTC. Translating gives CASSPNTGSQETQYF.

This chain connects TRBV28 to TRBJ1-6, with 7 bases aligning to TRBD1. V lost 6 bases, J lost 8 bases, and 10 bases stayed unmatched. This CDR3 contains 15 residues. Germline CDR1 MDHEN, CDR2 SYDVKM. Written as DNA, the CDR3 is TGTGCCAGCAGATTCCGGGACAGACCTTATTCACCCCTCCACTTT. As protein: CASRFRDRPYSPLHF.

The V gene is TRBV5-4, the J gene TRBJ1-2; D possibly corresponds to TRBD1 (6 bases). V lost 4 bases to trimming and J lost 8 bases, with 21 bases between them. Looked up from germline, CDR1 is SGHNT and CDR2 is YYREEE (reference sequence). The CDR3 consists of 15 residues. The CDR3 is CASSRILQGFEGYTF. The CDR3 nucleotides read TGTGCCAGCAGCCGGATCCTCCAGGGGTTCGAGGGCTACACCTTC.

J is TRBJ1-2 and V is TRBV5-4; a weak D match, TRBD1 (5 bases). V lost 4 bases and J lost 4, with 17 bases in between. Germline CDR1 reads SGHNT; CDR2 reads YYREEE (reference sequence). The CDR3 length is 15 residues. The CDR3 sequence is CASSGASGPGYGYTF. The DNA for the CDR3 is TGTGCCAGCAGCGGTGCGTCAGGGCCGGGCTATGGCTACACCTTC.

The chain employs TRBV18 and TRBJ1-6, with D maybe TRBD1 (5 bases). CDR3 length: 17 residues. CDR1 and CDR2 from the germline V gene are KGHSH and LQKENI. V lost 4 bases and J lost 0, with 13 bases in between. The CDR3 sequence: CASSRDSIDSYNSPLHF. CDR3 in DNA: TGTGCCAGCTCACGAGACAGTATTGACTCCTATAATTCACCCCTCCACTTT. Drawing the rest from reference TRBV18 and TRBJ1-6, the complete variable domain is NAGVMQNPRHLVRRRGQEARLRCSPMKGHSHVYWYRQLPEEGLKFMVYLQKENIIDESGMPKERFSAEFPKEGPSILRIQQVVRGDSAAYFCASSRDSIDSYNSPLHFGNGTRLTVT.

This clone was picked up one time. The rearrangement joins TRBV7-2 to TRBJ2-7, with D perhaps TRBD2 (6 bases). The CDR3 totals 19 residues. V lost 5 bases and J lost 4, with 30 bases in between. Per the germline V gene, CDR1 is SGHTA and CDR2 is FQGNSA. The DNA of the CDR3 is TGTGCCAGCAGCCTAACCGCGGGGTCGGCAGGTGCGACCCCGTACGAGCAGTACTTC. This codes for CASSLTAGSAGATPYEQYF.

The chain links TRBV2 to TRBJ2-1; 7 bases map to TRBD2. Losses at the gene ends were 6 bases for V and 6 bases for J; bases not matched to a gene: 14. The germline V gene has CDR1 SNHLY and CDR2 FYNNEI. The CDR3 sequence is 16 residues long. The CDR3 is CASSPSSGLPFNEQFF. In DNA, the CDR3 is TGTGCCAGCAGCCCTTCTAGCGGACTGCCTTTCAATGAGCAGTTCTTC.

V is TRBV4-1 and J is TRBJ2-5, with D unresolved. The CDR3 has 13 amino acids. V was cut by 4 bases and J by 3 bases, with 9 bases left in between. The germline gives CDR1 MGHRA, CDR2 YSYEKL. This CDR3 reads CASSLRLEETQYF. DNA for the CDR3: TGCGCCAGCAGCCTGCGACTCGAAGAGACCCAGTACTTC.

This sequence joins TRBV7-9 and TRBJ1-4; 10 bases are shared with TRBD1. V gave up 4 bases and J gave up 0 bases; unmatched junction bases: 2. The V gene's germline CDR1 is SEHNR and CDR2 FQNEAQ (reference sequence). This CDR3 comprises 16 residues. This CDR3 reads CASSYGTGATNEKLFF. The CDR3 DNA sequence: TGTGCCAGCAGCTACGGGACAGGGGCAACTAATGAAAAACTGTTTTTT.

The chain has TRBV6-5 and TRBJ2-1; TRBD1 might be the D (6 bases). V shed 6 bases and J shed 0 bases, with 12 bases lying between them. CDR3 length: 15 residues. The germline gives CDR1 MNHEY, CDR2 SVGAGI. The DNA of the CDR3 is TGTGCCAGCAGAGACGACAGGAGCTCCTACAATGAGCAGTTCTTC. Its translation: CASRDDRSSYNEQFF.

This sequence joins TRBV7-9 and TRBJ1-2; 7 bases are a match to TRBD1. Germline values: CDR1 SEHNR, CDR2 FQNEAQ (reference sequence). V shed 3 bases and J 8 bases; nucleotides not matched to a gene: 6. The CDR3 loop spans 13 amino acids. The CDR3 DNA is TGTGCCAGCAGCTTTGGACAGGATTTAGGCTACACCTTC. Its translation: CASSFGQDLGYTF.

This clone was detected only once. The chain joins TRBV3-1 (or the pseudogene TRBV3-2) to TRBJ1-1; TRBD1 matches 7 bases. This CDR3 comprises 15 residues. With 0 bases clipped from V and 1 base from J, the junction kept 2 bases outside the gene matches. CDR1 and CDR2 from the germline V gene are LGHDT and YNNKEL (reference sequence). The CDR3 DNA is TGTGCCAGCAGCCAAGAGGGACAGTCGAACACTGAAGCTTTCTTT. Translated, it gives CASSQEGQSNTEAFF.

This chain uses TRBV3-1 (or the pseudogene TRBV3-2) with TRBJ1-2; perhaps TRBD1 as D (5 bases). Per the germline V gene, CDR1 is LGHDT and CDR2 is YNNKEL (reference sequence). V was cut by 4 bases and J by 0 bases, with 21 bases left in between. The CDR3 is 18 residues long. CDR3 sequence reads: CASSRLGRTTLTNYGYTF. The CDR3 DNA follows: TGTGCCAGCAGCCGCCTGGGGCGGACTACTCTCACTAACTATGGCTACACCTTC.

The chain has TRBV19 and TRBJ1-5, with D maybe TRBD1 (5 bases). The CDR3 is 15 amino acids. V lost 3 bases to trimming and J lost 0 bases, with 9 bases between them. Germline CDR1 reads LNHDA; CDR2 reads SQIVND (reference sequence). CDR3 DNA sequence: TGTGCCAGTAGTATCGGGGGTGGTAGCAATCAGCCCCAGCATTTT. Its protein is CASSIGGGSNQPQHF.

The chain joins TRBV11-3 to TRBJ2-3; D not certain. The CDR3 sequence is 12 residues long. V was clipped by 4 bases and J by 2 bases, with 4 bases between them. In germline, CDR1 is SGHNT, CDR2 YENEEA. DNA for the CDR3: TGTGCCAGCAGCTCTAACACAGATACGCAGTATTTT. As protein: CASSSNTDTQYF.

This clone was seen only a few times. The rearrangement links TRBV19 to TRBJ1-5, with 8 bases fitting TRBD1. The CDR3 runs to 15 residues. Germline loops: CDR1 LNHDA, CDR2 SQIVND (reference sequence). Trimming removed 3 bases from V and 4 bases from J; junction bases left unmatched: 5. The CDR3 nucleotides are TGTGCCAGTAGTATCTTGGACAGGGATAATCAGCCCCAGCATTTT. Protein product: CASSILDRDNQPQHF.

This chain connects TRBV30 to TRBJ1-4; D remains unclear. The CDR3 is 12 residues long. The V gene lost 0 bases and the J gene lost 6 bases, with 5 bases spanning the gap. The germline gives CDR1 GTSNPN, CDR2 SVGIG (reference sequence). CDR3: CAWSVLDEKLFF. The CDR3 nucleotides read TGTGCCTGGAGTGTACTTGATGAAAAACTGTTTTTT.